These 32 T cell receptor beta chains were sequenced from one sample in a study of human T cells and chemical hapten exposure. Described time point: patch test 2, 6 weeks after DPC sensitization. Treatment given: therapeutic diphenylcyclopropenone sensitization with weekly scalp DPC. Using its own MiXCR run on the RACE reads, TCRdb lists one record per CDR3 protein. This table has 80,000 to 100,000 distinct CDR3 sequences, over 9.5% appearing once. The sequenced sample was whole blood, obtained in connection with sensitization to the hapten diphenylcyclopropenone (DPC). The receptor source for this set is a woman between 50 and 59 years old with alopecia areata. Some clones in this sample may be carry-over from other donors' samples.

The V call is TRBV15, the J call TRBJ2-1; 9 positions agree with TRBD2. There are 15 residues in the CDR3. V lost 1 base and J lost 8; bases outside the gene matches: 6. From germline, CDR1 is LNHNV and CDR2 YYDKDF (reference sequence). The CDR3 DNA sequence: TGTGCCACCAGCAGAGGGGATAGCGGGAGCTATGAGCAGTTCTTC. It translates to CATSRGDSGSYEQFF.

This clonotype was recorded many times. The chain combines TRBV30 with TRBJ2-3; TRBD2 aligns across 9 bases. The CDR3 totals 14 residues. V shed 4 bases, J shed 4 bases, and the junction held 6 bases outside the gene matches. Looked up from germline, CDR1 is GTSNPN and CDR2 is SVGIG (reference sequence). CDR3 sequence: CAWKASGISDTQYF. CDR3 in DNA: TGTGCCTGGAAAGCTAGCGGGATTTCAGATACGCAGTATTTT.

At least ten counts were recorded for this clonotype. The rearrangement links TRBV2 to TRBJ1-5; 7 bases are a match to TRBD1. Germline V gives CDR1 SNHLY, CDR2 FYNNEI. With V trimmed by 5 bases and J by 6 bases, 4 bases remained unmatched. The CDR3 runs 13 residues. The DNA of the CDR3 is TGTGCCAGCAGTACACAGGGGAGTCAGCCCCAGCATTTT. The encoded protein is CASSTQGSQPQHF.

This clonotype was recorded many times. This sequence joins TRBV7-8 and TRBJ2-6, with no clear D. Germline CDR1 reads SGHVS; CDR2 reads FQNEAQ. V lost 0 bases to trimming and J lost 0 bases, with 12 bases between them. The CDR3 loop spans 18 amino acids. CDR3 region: CASSLARWPPSGANVLTF. The CDR3 DNA sequence: TGTGCCAGCAGCTTAGCTAGGTGGCCCCCCTCTGGGGCCAACGTCCTGACTTTC.

This clonotype was observed at least ten times. This chain connects TRBV7-2 to TRBJ2-2; no clear D. V was clipped by 2 bases and J by 1 base, with 11 bases between them. Germline lookup yields CDR1 SGHTA and CDR2 FQGNSA. The CDR3 has 16 residues. The CDR3 loop reads CASSLSADRNTGELFF. CDR3 nucleotides: TGTGCCAGCAGCTTATCGGCGGATAGGAACACCGGGGAGCTGTTTTTT. Using reference TRBV7-2 and TRBJ2-2 for the parts outside the CDR3, the full variable domain is GAGVSQSPSNKVTEKGKDVELRCDPISGHTALYWYRQSLGQGLEFLIYFQGNSAPDKSGLPSDRFSAERTGGSVSTLTIQRTQQEDSAVYLCASSLSADRNTGELFFGEGSRLTVL.

This clonotype came up many times. CDR3 DNA sequence: TGTGCCAGCAGCTTAAACTCGGGGTACAACACCGGGGAGCTGTTTTTT. Its translation is CASSLNSGYNTGELFF. V gene TRBV7-2 combines with J gene TRBJ2-2; D may be TRBD2 (5 bases). Germline lookup yields CDR1 SGHTA and CDR2 FQGNSA. The V end was cut by 2 bases, the J end by 2 bases, with 12 bases between. This CDR3 comprises 16 residues.

This clonotype qualifies as medium-sized. The chain has TRBV20-1 and TRBJ2-3, with 9 bases fitting TRBD2. The CDR3 runs to 15 residues. The V gene end was trimmed by 3 bases and the J gene end by 1 base; junction bases not matched to a gene: 5. Germline V gene sequence: CDR1 DFQATT, CDR2 SNEGSKA (reference sequence). Here the CDR3 reads CSARIAGVGTDTQYF. Written as DNA, the CDR3 is TGCAGTGCTAGGATAGCGGGAGTGGGCACAGATACGCAGTATTTT.

This clonotype showed up many times. The rearrangement links TRBV7-9 to TRBJ2-1; TRBD2 matches 7 bases. After removal of 5 bases from V and 2 bases from J, the junction contained 6 bases not matched to a gene. This CDR3 comprises 15 residues. Germline values: CDR1 SEHNR, CDR2 FQNEAQ (reference sequence). CDR3 protein: CASSPGGGTYNEQFF. The CDR3 DNA reads as TGTGCCAGCAGCCCAGGCGGGGGAACCTACAATGAGCAGTTCTTC.

This clonotype was counted ten times or more. The chain joins TRBV6-1 to TRBJ1-1; D ambiguous. Trimming cost V 6 bases and J 1 base, with 9 bases left between them. Germline V gene data show CDR1 as MNHNS and CDR2 as SASEGT. This CDR3 spans 13 amino acids. CDR3 protein: CASSDLPNTEAFF. The DNA for the CDR3 is TGTGCCAGCAGCGACTTGCCGAACACTGAAGCTTTCTTT.

A few counts support this clonotype. This rearrangement joins TRBV12-3 or TRBV12-4 to TRBJ2-7, with 9 nucleotides matching TRBD2. With 3 bases clipped from V and 6 bases from J, the junction kept 6 bases outside the gene matches. CDR3 length: 14 amino acids. The CDR3 nucleotides are TGTGCCAGCAGTTTGGTAGCGGGAGAAGCCGAGCAGTACTTC. This codes for CASSLVAGEAEQYF.

The rearrangement uses TRBV6-2 or TRBV6-3 and TRBJ2-6, with no clear D. V was shortened by 0 bases and J by 1 base, with 16 bases between the two germline ends. The CDR3 loop spans 19 amino acids. The germline V gene encodes CDR1 MNHEY and CDR2 SVGEGT. Here the CDR3 DNA reads TGTGCCAGCAGTTACTCGACGGAGAATCCGGTTTCTGGGGCCAACGTCCTGACTTTC. This encodes CASSYSTENPVSGANVLTF.

This clonotype came up many times. The CDR3 sequence is CASSGTRGNEQFF. The CDR3 DNA reads TGTGCCAGCAGTGGAACCCGTGGGAATGAGCAGTTCTTC. The chain has TRBV2 and TRBJ2-1; D uncertain. V lost 4 bases to trimming and J lost 7 bases, with 11 bases between them. This CDR3 contains 13 residues. Germline CDR1 is SNHLY and CDR2 is FYNNEI. Full variable domain (remainder filled in from reference TRBV2 and TRBJ2-1): EPEVTQTPSHQVTQMGQEVILRCVPISNHLYFYWYRQILGQKVEFLVSFYNNEISEKSEIFDDQFSVERPDGSNFTLKIRSTKLEDSAMYFCASSGTRGNEQFFGPGTRLTVL.

The chain links TRBV28 to TRBJ1-5; maybe TRBD1 (6 bases). Germline values: CDR1 MDHEN, CDR2 SYDVKM. This CDR3 contains 16 residues. The ends were cut back, 5 bases at V and 1 base at J, with 15 bases in the middle. CDR3 protein: CASSLQGLLSNQPQHF. The CDR3 DNA is TGTGCCAGCAGTCTCCAGGGGCTATTGAGCAATCAGCCCCAGCATTTT. The full variable domain, completed using reference TRBV28 and TRBJ1-5, is DVKVTQSSRYLVKRTGEKVFLECVQDMDHENMFWYRQDPGLGLRLIYFSYDVKMKEKGDIPEGYSVSREKKERFSLILESASTNQTSMYLCASSLQGLLSNQPQHFGDGTRLSIL.

This clonotype turned up a few times. This chain links TRBV7-9 with TRBJ1-2; tentatively, D is TRBD1 (5 bases). The germline CDR1 and CDR2 sequences are SEHNR and FQNEAQ (reference sequence). The CDR3 spans 13 residues. V lost 4 bases and J lost 5, with 11 bases in between. The CDR3 nucleotides are TGTGCCAGCAGCTCAGACAGCGGGTATGGCTACACCTTC. It codes for CASSSDSGYGYTF. The full variable domain, rest sourced from reference TRBV7-9 and TRBJ1-2, is DTGVSQNPRHKITKRGQNVTFRCDPISEHNRLYWYRQTLGQGPEFLTYFQNEAQLEKSRLLSDRFSAERPKGSFSTLEIQRTEQGDSAMYLCASSSDSGYGYTFGSGTRLTVV.

In this sample, this clonotype turned up many times. The chain employs TRBV6-5 and TRBJ2-7; TRBD2 matches 10 bases. This CDR3 contains 14 residues. Germline loops: CDR1 MNHEY, CDR2 SVGAGI. Losses at the gene ends were 5 bases for V and 3 bases for J; bases not matched to a gene: 4. CDR3 in DNA: TGTGCCAGCAGTCGTGCTAGCGGGAGCTACGAGCAGTACTTC. The encoded protein is CASSRASGSYEQYF.

This clonotype has only a few counts. The chain joins TRBV20-1 to TRBJ1-1; D is perhaps TRBD1 (5 bases). Deletions cut 2 bases from V and 4 bases from J, with 17 bases between. The CDR3 runs to 15 residues. The germline CDR1 and CDR2 sequences are DFQATT and SNEGSKA (reference sequence). In DNA form, the CDR3 reads TGCAGTGCTAGACAATCCGGGGGGAGGGTCACTGAAGCTTTCTTT. Protein product: CSARQSGGRVTEAFF.

This clonotype was seen many times. V gene TRBV6-2 or TRBV6-3 combines with J gene TRBJ2-1; D not resolved. The CDR3 is made up of 12 amino acids. CDR1 is MNHEY and CDR2 is SVGEGT in the germline V gene. V was cut by 5 bases and J by 3 bases, with 5 bases left in between. The CDR3 here is CASSNRYNEQFF. In DNA form, the CDR3 reads TGTGCCAGCAGTAACCGCTACAATGAGCAGTTCTTC.

The sample holds many counts of this clonotype. The J gene is TRBJ2-1, the V gene TRBV6-2 or TRBV6-3; 10 bases are shared with TRBD2. This CDR3 has 15 amino acids. Germline lookup yields CDR1 MNHEY and CDR2 SVGEGT. Losses at the gene ends were 9 bases for V and 7 bases for J; bases not matched to a gene: 12. CDR3 sequence reads: CASRIAGGLWNEQFF. In nucleotides, the CDR3 is TGTGCCAGTCGGATAGCGGGAGGACTGTGGAATGAGCAGTTCTTC.

This clonotype was detected only a few times. The chain links TRBV27 to TRBJ1-2, with TRBD1 as a possible D gene (5 bases). The germline V gene has CDR1 MNHEY and CDR2 SMNVEV (reference sequence). This CDR3 region has 14 residues. The ends were cut back, 4 bases at V and 6 bases at J, with 15 bases in the middle. CDR3 region: CASSSFGTQNGYTF. CDR3 nucleotide sequence: TGTGCCAGCAGTTCCTTCGGGACTCAAAATGGCTACACCTTC.

This clonotype was observed at least ten times. The rearrangement uses TRBV29-1 and TRBJ2-3; 10 nucleotides match TRBD2. V was clipped by 7 bases and J by 3 bases; unmatched bases: 1. The CDR3 is made up of 12 amino acids. The germline CDR1 and CDR2 sequences are SQVTM and ANQGSEA. The CDR3 protein is CSGTSGTDTQYF. The CDR3 bases are TGCAGCGGGACTAGCGGAACAGATACGCAGTATTTT.

This clonotype was found many times. The gene calls are TRBV7-9 and TRBJ1-2; D ambiguous. V gave up 1 base and J gave up 10 bases, with 13 bases separating them. CDR1 is SEHNR, CDR2 FQNEAQ, per germline (reference sequence). The CDR3 is 13 amino acids. CDR3 residues: CASSLGSAGPYTF. The CDR3 nucleotides are TGTGCCAGCAGCTTAGGGAGCGCCGGTCCCTACACCTTC.

Worth noting for this clonotype: A much larger clone is a single base away; this may be a read error. This rearrangement joins TRBV5-4 to TRBJ2-1, with 7 bases lining up with TRBD2. The CDR3 totals 14 residues. The germline V gene has CDR1 SGHNT and CDR2 YYREEE (reference sequence). The CDR3 is CANSFRDYDNEQFF. CDR3 DNA sequence: TGTGCCAACAGCTTCCGGGACTATGACAATGAGCAGTTCTTC.

This clonotype came up a few times. The chain links TRBV2 to TRBJ2-7; 7 nucleotides agree with TRBD1. The germline CDR1 and CDR2 sequences are SNHLY and FYNNEI. The trim removed 7 bases at V and 0 bases at J, leaving 6 bases unmatched. The CDR3 has 14 amino acids. Here the CDR3 reads CASNPGTASYEQYF. DNA of the CDR3: TGTGCCAGCAACCCCGGGACAGCCTCCTACGAGCAGTACTTC.

This clonotype was found many times. The CDR3 reads CSARPRQAANYGYTF. As DNA, the CDR3 is TGCAGTGCTAGACCCCGACAGGCAGCTAACTATGGCTACACCTTC. The rearrangement links TRBV20-1 to TRBJ1-2, with D tentatively TRBD1 (6 bases). This CDR3 has 15 residues. Germline CDR1 reads DFQATT; CDR2 reads SNEGSKA (reference sequence). Deletions cut 2 bases from V and 0 bases from J, with 13 bases between.

The CDR3, as DNA: TGTGCCAGCAGCATGTACCACGACAGTGGTGGCAATCAGCCCCAGCATTTT. This sequence encodes CASSMYHDSGGNQPQHF. The J gene is TRBJ1-5, the V gene TRBV5-6, with a possible D match to TRBD1 (5 bases). This CDR3 comprises 17 residues. CDR1 is SGHDT and CDR2 is YYEEEE in the germline V gene. With 4 bases removed from V and 2 bases from J, the gap between germline ends came to 19 bases.

This clonotype was detected a few times. V gene TRBV6-6 combines with J gene TRBJ1-5; 7 nucleotides match TRBD1. This CDR3 is 14 amino acids long. The germline V gene has CDR1 MNHNY and CDR2 SVGAGI (reference sequence). Trimming removed 6 bases from V and 6 bases from J; junction bases left unmatched: 8. The CDR3: CASSEDRVSQPQHF. The CDR3 coding sequence is TGTGCCAGCAGCGAAGACAGGGTTAGTCAGCCCCAGCATTTT.

This rearrangement joins TRBV19 to TRBJ2-7; a possible D gene is TRBD2 (5 bases). The CDR3 is 13 amino acids. The V gene lost 0 bases and the J gene lost 3 bases, with 6 bases spanning the gap. The germline V gene has CDR1 LNHDA and CDR2 SQIVND (reference sequence). CDR3 region: CASSIDRDYEQYF. CDR3 nucleotides: TGTGCCAGTAGTATAGACCGGGACTACGAGCAGTACTTC.

This clonotype has ten or more counts. The chain recombines TRBV20-1 with TRBJ2-7; perhaps TRBD1 as D (5 bases). Trimming stripped 1 base from V and 3 bases from J, with 16 bases between. The CDR3 covers 15 residues. Germline lookup yields CDR1 DFQATT and CDR2 SNEGSKA (reference sequence). This chain's CDR3 is CSARVGQGLGYEQYF. The DNA for the CDR3 is TGCAGTGCTAGAGTGGGTCAGGGCTTGGGCTACGAGCAGTACTTC.

The chain combines TRBV7-9 with TRBJ2-3; 11 positions agree with TRBD2. The germline gives CDR1 SEHNR, CDR2 FQNEAQ (reference sequence). Trimming took 4 bases from V and 3 from J; bases not matched to a gene: 3. The CDR3 loop spans 15 amino acids. The CDR3 loop is CASSSRLAGTDTQYF. The CDR3 bases are TGTGCCAGCAGCTCAAGACTAGCGGGGACAGATACGCAGTATTTT.

The CDR3 spells CSARDRRRWTNEQFF. The CDR3 DNA reads as TGCAGTGCTAGAGATCGGCGGAGATGGACGAATGAGCAGTTCTTC. This chain connects TRBV20-1 to TRBJ2-1; no clear D gene. V lost 0 bases to trimming and J lost 7 bases, with 16 bases between them. The CDR3 loop spans 15 amino acids. CDR1 is DFQATT, CDR2 SNEGSKA, per germline (reference sequence).

This clonotype was seen ten or more times. This chain connects TRBV7-2 to TRBJ2-3, with 11 bases that match TRBD2. In germline, CDR1 is SGHTA, CDR2 FQGNSA. After removal of 5 bases from V and 6 bases from J, the junction contained 4 bases not matched to a gene. CDR3 length equals 14 residues. The CDR3 nucleotides are TGTGCCAGCAGCCCCACTAGCGGGAGTGATACGCAGTATTTT. Protein sequence: CASSPTSGSDTQYF.

A few counts support this clonotype. The CDR3 region is CASSSQGSLPDTQYF. The CDR3 DNA sequence: TGTGCCAGCAGCTCACAGGGAAGTCTGCCAGATACGCAGTATTTT. The chain joins TRBV7-2 to TRBJ2-3; TRBD1 is a possible D gene (6 bases). The CDR3 runs to 15 residues. V lost 4 bases, J lost 4 bases, and 15 bases lay in between. Per the germline V gene, CDR1 is SGHTA and CDR2 is FQGNSA.